The 19 T cell receptor beta chains reported below all come from one sample, sequenced in a study of blood T cell repertoires in COVID-19. Sequenced by immunoSEQ multiplex PCR; TCRdb stores in-frame clones only, minus some. The table records roughly 12,000 clones, 85% to 95% of them present only once. The sample taken for sequencing was peripheral blood. The receptor set was obtained from a woman in her 70s with active COVID-19.

The gene calls are TRBV5-6 and TRBJ1-2; D remains unclear. The CDR3 spans 14 residues. Deletions cut 0 bases from V and 2 bases from J, with 8 bases between. From germline, CDR1 is SGHDT and CDR2 YYEEEE. CDR3 sequence (DNA): TGTGCCAGCAGCTTGGCACAGCTAAACTATGGCTACACCTTC. Translated, it gives CASSLAQLNYGYTF.

This clone was counted a single time. This chain links TRBV4-3 with TRBJ2-3, with TRBD1 as a possible D gene (6 bases). Trimming cost V 0 bases and J 1 base, with 11 bases left between them. CDR1 is LGHNA, CDR2 YSLEER, per germline. There are 16 residues in the CDR3. The CDR3 bases are TGCGCCAGCAGCCAAGAGCCTCGACAGGGCACAGATACGCAGTATTTT. Its translation: CASSQEPRQGTDTQYF.

This chain joins TRBV6-6 and TRBJ2-3; TRBD2 agrees at 8 bases. The germline CDR1 and CDR2 sequences are MNHNY and SVGAGI (reference sequence). J was trimmed by 13 bases and V by 5 bases; bases with no gene match: 8. The CDR3 has 12 amino acids. The CDR3 here is CASSEGLGREYF. CDR3 bases: TGTGCCAGCAGTGAGGGACTAGGGCGTGAGTATTTT.

This chain connects TRBV7-6 to TRBJ1-6; unclear D gene. Germline V gives CDR1 SGHVS, CDR2 FNYEAQ. Trimming took 2 bases from V and 0 from J, leaving 17 bases between them. CDR3 length: 19 amino acids. The CDR3 is CASSLTGQTRSSYNSPLHF. The CDR3 nucleotides are TGTGCCAGCAGCTTAACGGGTCAGACTAGGAGCTCCTATAATTCACCCCTCCACTTT. Looking up the rest from reference TRBV7-6 and TRBJ1-6 gives the full variable domain: GAGVSQSPRYKVTKRGQDVALRCDPISGHVSLYWYRQALGQGPEFLTYFNYEAQQDKSGLPNDRFSAERPEGSISTLTIQRTEQRDSAMYRCASSLTGQTRSSYNSPLHFGNGTRLTVT.

This rearrangement joins TRBV7-9 to TRBJ2-1; tentatively, D is TRBD2 (5 bases). Between the trimmed V and J ends, which lost 7 bases and 3 bases, there was a span of 19 bases. The V gene's germline CDR1 is SEHNR and CDR2 FQNEAQ (reference sequence). The CDR3 loop spans 16 amino acids. The CDR3 bases are TGTGCCAGCACCCCCCCAGAGGGTGGGGTCTACAATGAGCAGTTCTTC. Amino acid sequence: CASTPPEGGVYNEQFF.

The chain employs TRBV27 and TRBJ1-6; D is ambiguous. V lost 2 bases to trimming and J lost 6 bases, with 5 bases between them. The length of the CDR3 is 13 residues. Germline CDR1 reads MNHEY; CDR2 reads SMNVEV (reference sequence). CDR3 DNA sequence: TGTGCCAGCAGTTTAAACTTTAATTCACCCCTCCACTTT. Amino acids: CASSLNFNSPLHF.

This clone was picked up one time. The V gene is TRBV10-3, the J gene TRBJ1-1, with TRBD1 matching 10 bases. In germline, CDR1 is ENHRY, CDR2 SYGVKD. The J segment lost 3 bases and the V segment lost 6 bases, leaving 4 bases of the junction unmatched. The CDR3 runs 14 residues. CDR3 residues: CAISGTGEYTEAFF. The CDR3 DNA reads TGTGCCATCAGCGGGACAGGGGAATACACTGAAGCTTTCTTT.

The rearrangement uses TRBV6-5 and TRBJ2-7, with D unclear. The ends were cut back, 6 bases at V and 6 bases at J, with 15 bases in the middle. Germline V gene lookup returns CDR1 MNHEY and CDR2 SVGAGI. The length of the CDR3 is 13 residues. The CDR3 sequence is CASRPLRVSEQYF. The CDR3 nucleotides are TGTGCCAGCAGGCCGCTAAGAGTGTCCGAGCAGTACTTC.

The chain employs TRBV27 and TRBJ2-7; 9 bases align to TRBD2. Losses at the gene ends were 2 bases for V and 3 bases for J; bases not matched to a gene: 14. The germline CDR1 and CDR2 sequences are MNHEY and SMNVEV (reference sequence). The CDR3 spans 18 residues. This chain's CDR3 is CASSLVGTSSLGLYEQYF. Written as DNA, the CDR3 is TGTGCCAGCAGTTTAGTCGGGACTAGCTCCCTAGGACTCTACGAGCAGTACTTC.

The V call is TRBV4-3, the J call TRBJ2-3; 7 bases are shared with TRBD2. The CDR3 extends over 16 amino acids. The germline V gene has CDR1 LGHNA and CDR2 YSLEER. V shed 1 base, J shed 3 bases, and the junction held 7 bases outside the gene matches. CDR3 residues: CASSQAPQGGTDTQYF. CDR3 in DNA: TGCGCCAGCAGCCAAGCCCCTCAGGGAGGGACAGATACGCAGTATTTT.

This clone was seen only once. The chain joins TRBV19 to TRBJ1-5; 7 positions match TRBD1. CDR3 length equals 15 residues. Germline CDR1 and CDR2: LNHDA and SQIVND (reference sequence). The ends lost 6 bases at V and 0 bases at J; junction bases unmatched: 5. CDR3 sequence (DNA): TGTGCCAGTAGGGGGACAGAAACTAGCAATCAGCCCCAGCATTTT. This gives the protein CASRGTETSNQPQHF.

This clone was seen only once. The V call is TRBV7-3, the J call TRBJ2-2, with D perhaps TRBD2 (5 bases). Germline assignment: CDR1 SGHTA and CDR2 FQGTGA. The CDR3 extends over 15 amino acids. V lost 3 bases to trimming and J lost 0 bases, with 8 bases between them. In DNA, the CDR3 is TGTGCCAGCAGCTTGACGGGGACGAACACCGGGGAGCTGTTTTTT. Translating gives CASSLTGTNTGELFF.

This chain connects TRBV11-3 to TRBJ2-1; 9 bases agree with TRBD2. Germline V lookup: CDR1 SGHNT, CDR2 YENEEA. The V and J ends lost 1 base and 9 bases, in that order; junction bases with no gene match: 7. The CDR3 runs to 15 residues. CDR3 protein: CASSLVREGRGEQFF. The CDR3 bases are TGTGCCAGCAGCTTAGTGCGGGAGGGCCGTGGTGAGCAGTTCTTC.

The chain recombines TRBV7-2 with TRBJ1-5; D is undetermined. Trimming left V 1 base short and J 7 bases short, with 11 bases between. The length of the CDR3 is 14 residues. Germline V gene lookup returns CDR1 SGHTA and CDR2 FQGNSA. CDR3 DNA: TGTGCCAGCAGCTTAGGAGGGATGAGACAGCCCCAGCATTTT. Translated, it gives CASSLGGMRQPQHF. The full variable domain, with the rest looked up from reference TRBV7-2 and TRBJ1-5, is GAGVSQSPSNKVTEKGKDVELRCDPISGHTALYWYRQSLGQGLEFLIYFQGNSAPDKSGLPSDRFSAERTGGSVSTLTIQRTQQEDSAVYLCASSLGGMRQPQHFGDGTRLSIL.

This chain joins TRBV14 and TRBJ2-2; no clear D. The CDR3 extends over 13 amino acids. Germline CDR1 and CDR2: SGHDN and FVKESK. V lost 4 bases, J lost 4 bases, and 7 bases lay in between. The chain's CDR3 is CASSLSVTGELFF. As DNA, the CDR3 is TGTGCCAGCAGCCTTAGTGTCACCGGGGAGCTGTTTTTT.

This chain joins TRBV28 and TRBJ1-1; D unresolved. Germline loops: CDR1 MDHEN, CDR2 SYDVKM. The CDR3 contains 12 residues. V lost 4 bases and J lost 0, with 3 bases in between. The chain's CDR3 is CASSSVNTEAFF. The CDR3 DNA follows: TGTGCCAGCAGTTCCGTGAACACTGAAGCTTTCTTT.

V gene TRBV28 combines with J gene TRBJ2-1; tentatively, D is TRBD2 (5 bases). Per the germline V gene, CDR1 is MDHEN and CDR2 is SYDVKM. This CDR3 is 15 amino acids long. The V gene lost 4 bases and the J gene lost 10 bases, with 20 bases spanning the gap. The CDR3 here is CASSYPGRVGAEQFF. Written as DNA, the CDR3 is TGTGCCAGCAGTTACCCCGGGCGGGTAGGCGCAGAGCAGTTCTTC. Looking up the rest from reference TRBV28 and TRBJ2-1 gives the full variable domain: DVKVTQSSRYLVKRTGEKVFLECVQDMDHENMFWYRQDPGLGLRLIYFSYDVKMKEKGDIPEGYSVSREKKERFSLILESASTNQTSMYLCASSYPGRVGAEQFFGPGTRLTVL.

The chain employs TRBV30 and TRBJ1-5; tentative D call: TRBD1 (6 bases). The V end was cut by 4 bases, the J end by 7 bases, with 20 bases between. This CDR3 spans 15 amino acids. Germline V CDR1 and CDR2: GTSNPN, SVGIG (reference sequence). CDR3 bases: TGTGCCTGGACCACACGAGGGGGTACAGCCCAGCCCCAGCATTTT. Protein sequence: CAWTTRGGTAQPQHF.

The chain recombines TRBV4-1 with TRBJ1-1; TRBD1 matches 12 bases. The trim removed 5 bases at V and 4 bases at J, leaving 14 bases unmatched. The CDR3 spans 18 residues. Germline V lookup: CDR1 MGHRA, CDR2 YSYEKL. The chain's CDR3 is CASSIRRDRGRVATEAFF. DNA of the CDR3: TGCGCCAGCAGCATTCGCCGGGACAGGGGGCGCGTGGCCACTGAAGCTTTCTTT.